The 11 T cell receptor beta chains presented below share a single source sample, sequenced in a study of cytomegalovirus exposure and HLA in healthy donors. Some clones are missing from TCRdb's copy, which holds only in-frame ones; the method was immunoSEQ multiplex PCR. The data show some 310,000 clones, approximately 91% seen once. The sequenced material came from PBMCs. Receptors originate from a man aged 30-40 years in good health and CMV-seronegative.

The chain is built from TRBV18 and TRBJ1-1; 9 bases align to TRBD1. CDR3 size: 14 residues. V dropped 5 bases and J dropped 1; count of bases not matched to a gene: 2. Per germline, CDR1 KGHSH and CDR2 LQKENI. CDR3 nucleotide sequence: TGTGCCAGCTCAGTGACAGGGGGGAACACTGAAGCTTTCTTT. This translates into CASSVTGGNTEAFF.

This clone was seen only a few times. This chain connects TRBV7-2 to TRBJ1-1, with a weak D call TRBD1 (6 bases). Trimming took 1 base from V and 1 from J, leaving 7 bases between them. Germline CDR1 and CDR2: SGHTA and FQGNSA. The CDR3 totals 14 residues. CDR3 residues: CASSLGTANTEAFF. The CDR3 DNA is TGTGCCAGCAGCTTAGGGACAGCGAACACTGAAGCTTTCTTT.

The chain employs TRBV6-1 and TRBJ2-7; D is unclear. V gave up 3 bases and J gave up 1 base, with 10 bases separating them. The CDR3 is 14 amino acids. Germline-derived CDR1 and CDR2 are MNHNS and SASEGT. The CDR3 DNA sequence: TGTGCCAGCAGTGACTTCCCCCGGTCCTACGAGCAGTACTTC. It specifies CASSDFPRSYEQYF.

Details on this clone: Other DNA sequences in this specimen translate into the identical CDR3. This chain connects TRBV14 to TRBJ1-1; D is ambiguous. The CDR3 runs 13 residues. Germline V gives CDR1 SGHDN, CDR2 FVKESK. The V and J ends lost 0 bases and 4 bases respectively, with 6 bases between them. The CDR3 nucleotides read TGTGCCAGCAGCCAAGAGAGAGTCACTGAAGCTTTCTTT. Its translation: CASSQERVTEAFF.

In DNA form, the CDR3 reads TGTGCTAGTGGTTTGGTGGAAGGAGCCTACGAGCAGTACTTC. Translating gives CASGLVEGAYEQYF. V is TRBV12-5 and J is TRBJ2-7; D not resolved. Germline V gives CDR1 LGHNT, CDR2 FRNRAP. The CDR3 consists of 14 residues. Deletions cut 0 bases from V and 2 bases from J, with 8 bases between.

The rearrangement links TRBV18 to TRBJ2-5; possibly TRBD2 for D (6 bases). The CDR3 is 14 residues long. Germline CDR1 reads KGHSH; CDR2 reads LQKENI. V was clipped by 3 bases and J by 4 bases, with 12 bases between them. CDR3 sequence reads: CASSPSLGGETQYF. Here the CDR3 DNA reads TGTGCCAGCTCACCCAGTTTGGGGGGAGAGACCCAGTACTTC.

This chain joins TRBV19 and TRBJ1-6; D is ambiguous. CDR3 length: 15 amino acids. V lost 4 bases to trimming and J lost 6 bases, with 13 bases between them. The germline V gene has CDR1 LNHDA and CDR2 SQIVND (reference sequence). The CDR3: CASSTRGRGNSPLHF. CDR3 DNA sequence: TGTGCCAGTAGTACCCGAGGCAGAGGTAATTCACCCCTCCACTTT.

The rearrangement uses TRBV9 and TRBJ2-3, with 11 bases fitting TRBD2. The germline V gene has CDR1 SGDLS and CDR2 YYNGEE. The CDR3 extends over 15 amino acids. J gave up 5 bases and V 4 bases, and 6 bases lay outside the gene matches. In DNA, the CDR3 is TGTGCCAGCAGCTTTAGCGGGGGGGCTGGAGATACGCAGTATTTT. This gives the protein CASSFSGGAGDTQYF.

The rearrangement links TRBV4-1 to TRBJ2-7, with 11 positions matching TRBD2. The J segment lost 6 bases and the V segment lost 4 bases, leaving 14 bases of the junction unmatched. Germline-derived CDR1 and CDR2 are MGHRA and YSYEKL. The CDR3 consists of 17 residues. The CDR3 DNA reads TGCGCCAGCAGCCGTGGTAGCGGGGGGGCCGGGCTCTCCGAGCAGTACTTC. This gives the protein CASSRGSGGAGLSEQYF.

The chain carries TRBV6-5 and TRBJ1-2, with D uncertain. The CDR3 runs 13 residues. The V and J ends lost 7 bases and 4 bases respectively, with 13 bases between them. The germline V gene has CDR1 MNHEY and CDR2 SVGAGI. This CDR3 reads CASTTPGSYGYTF. DNA for the CDR3: TGTGCCAGCACCACCCCGGGTAGCTATGGCTACACCTTC.

V is TRBV6-4 and J is TRBJ2-6; unclear D gene. Germline CDR1 is MRHNA and CDR2 is SNTAGT. The CDR3 is made up of 17 amino acids. V was trimmed by 8 bases and J by 0 bases, leaving 17 bases between them. CDR3 nucleotide sequence: TGTGCCAGCCTCAGAACCCGCTTCAGCTCTGGGGCCAACGTCCTGACTTTC. Residues: CASLRTRFSSGANVLTF.